The entry below describes one TCR beta chain. Its antigen is unknown. This sample is drawn from a study of blood T cells in healthy people across ages. About the research overall: In model experiments, template switching was able to capture about one barcoded beta molecule for every two T cells that were present. Findings and limits, study-wide: Expanded clonotype shifts may have been confounded, as the donors had an unknown CMV status.

With a J-beta primer mix and a sample-barcoded 5' primer, a second PCR ran roughly 6 to 11 cycles. A single record per CDR3 protein comes from TCRdb applying MiXCR to the 5' RACE reads. The sample includes under 2,000,000 distinct CDR3 sequences, 40% to 55% of them seen just once. CDR3 length: 15 residues. The germline V and J ends were trimmed by 1 base and 0 bases, with 9 bases remaining between them. Germline-derived CDR1 and CDR2 are LGHDT and YNNKEL (reference sequence). Sequenced sample: blood. This TCR was recovered from a woman in her 40s in good health. The rearrangement links TRBV3-1 to TRBJ2-5, with D perhaps matching TRBD2 (5 bases). CDR3 residues: CASSQVMRDQETQYF. As DNA, the CDR3 is TGTGCCAGCAGCCAAGTCATGCGGGACCAAGAGACCCAGTACTTC.